This TCR beta chain was obtained from a study of cytotoxic CD8 clonotypes in ibrutinib-treated CLL. Study-level information: Included were 11 relapsed/refractory and about 14 treatment-naive patients, of whom fewer than 18 were IGHV unmutated.

Repertoires were generated with immunoSEQ multiplex PCR, while TCRdb's copy carries only in-frame clones and drops some. The sample yields nearly 300,000 clones, roughly 76% seen once. Findings of the study overall: The study found clonality rose at ibrutinib response, then fell toward baseline at progression. In sustained-remission versus progressing patients, sampling times differed. Researchers report that baseline clonality outpaced age-matched healthy donors and tracked circulating CD8+ T-cell counts.

Trimming removed 2 bases from V and 1 base from J; junction bases left unmatched: 6. The CDR3 is 18 residues long. Germline CDR1 SEHNR, CDR2 FQNEAQ (reference sequence). As to this clone: What it binds is not known.

The receptor comes from a human donor with chronic lymphocytic leukemia. The sequencing used PBMCs, collected at disease progression, from a patient treated with ibrutinib. The gene calls are TRBV7-9 and TRBJ2-1, with 12 bases fitting TRBD2. The CDR3 nucleotides are TGTGCCAGCAGCTTAAGGCCTAGCGGGAGGGCGTCCTACAATGAGCAGTTCTTC. This gives the protein CASSLRPSGRASYNEQFF.